A selection of T cell receptor beta chains follows, all from one sample in a study of OX40 agonist ivuxolimab in advanced cancers. Data came from immunoSEQ multiplex PCR; TCRdb stores just in-frame clones and leaves some out. The table shows approximately 65,000 clones, with around four fifths occurring only once. The sample consisted of CD4+ or CD8+ T cells sorted from blood, taken in a trial of the OX40 agonist ivuxolimab. Receptors originate from an adult with an advanced solid tumor such as melanoma, head and neck, liver or kidney cancer. Both conserved end residues are part of each CDR3. The D gene is left open where the match is weak. Clone size is shown for a subset of rows, as once, few, many or a class of expanded clone.

-,TRBJ2-5,16,TRBV7-6,-,TGTGCCAGCAGTCCCCGGAAGGCCTTGGGCCTCGGGACCCAGTACTTC,CASSPRKALGLGTQYF
-,TRBJ2-1,16,TRBV30,TRBD2,TGTGCCTGGAGCGCCGATTGGCGGGAGGGGTACAATGAGCAGTTCTTC,CAWSADWREGYNEQFF
-,TRBJ1-1,12,TRBV7-9,-,TGTGCCAGCAACCGACAGAACACTGAAGCTTTCTTT,CASNRQNTEAFF
-,TRBJ1-6,19,TRBV27,-,TGTGCCAGCAGTTTGGCGGACCCGCGGGGGGGGGCAGGGAATTCACCCCTCCACTTT,CASSLADPRGGAGNSPLHF
-,TRBJ2-1,15,TRBV5-6,TRBD1,TGTGCCAGCAGCTTTACCCCGGGACAGGGAGGGGGTTCGTTCTTC,CASSFTPGQGGGSFF
-,TRBJ1-4,13,TRBV19,-,TGTGCCAGTACAAGACGGCCTAATGAAAAACTGTTTTTT,CASTRRPNEKLFF
-,TRBJ2-7,17,TRBV27,TRBD2,TGTGCCAGCAGTTTATCCGGGAGGGCAGGCAACTCCTACGAGCAGTACTTC,CASSLSGRAGNSYEQYF
-,TRBJ2-5,14,TRBV2,TRBD1,TGTGCCTTCGAGGGCAGGGGGTTCCAAGAGACCCAGTACTTC,CAFEGRGFQETQYF
-,TRBJ2-2,16,TRBV7-2,-,TGTGCCAGCAGCTTAGCGGGGGCGGGATACACCGGGGAGCTGTTTTTT,CASSLAGAGYTGELFF
-,TRBJ2-3,14,TRBV29-1,TRBD1,TGCAGCGTTGGACAGGGCTATGACACAGATACGCAGTATTTT,CSVGQGYDTDTQYF
-,TRBJ2-1,11,TRBV10-2,-,TGCGCCACCTTCTCCCACAATGAGCAGTTCTTC,CATFSHNEQFF
-,TRBJ1-2,13,TRBV6-6,TRBD1,TGTGCCAGCAGCCGAGGACAGGGGGCTGGCTACACCTTC,CASSRGQGAGYTF
-,TRBJ2-1,14,TRBV5-5,-,TGTGCCAGCAGCTTGGATCTTTCCTACAATGAGCAGTTCTTC,CASSLDLSYNEQFF
-,TRBJ1-1,14,TRBV2,TRBD1,TGTGCCAGCACCCCAGGGGGGTTGAACACTGAAGCTTTCTTT,CASTPGGLNTEAFF
-,TRBJ2-7,14,TRBV19,-,TGTGCCAGTAGCCCGGCAGGACAGCTCTACGAGCAGTACTTC,CASSPAGQLYEQYF
-,TRBJ2-5,18,TRBV29-1,TRBD2,TGCAGCGTTGAAGGGGCGGCAGATGGGGGAGGGTTGGAGGAGACCCAGTACTTC,CSVEGAADGGGLEETQYF
once,TRBJ2-3,14,TRBV10-3,-,TGTGCCATCAGCGAACAGGGTGGGGCAGATACGCAGTATTTT,CAISEQGGADTQYF
-,TRBJ1-1,11,TRBV19,-,TGTGCCAGTAGTATGGCGGAAGAAGCTTTCTTT,CASSMAEEAFF
-,TRBJ2-1,16,TRBV9,-,TGTGCCAGCAGCCCACGTAAGGTTCCGTCCTACAATGAGCAGTTCTTC,CASSPRKVPSYNEQFF
-,TRBJ2-7,13,TRBV6-1,-,TGTGCCAGCAGTGTTGGGCGGGGATACGAGCAGTACTTC,CASSVGRGYEQYF
-,TRBJ2-1,19,TRBV2,TRBD2,TGTGCCAGCATCCCGGGACTAGCGGGAGGAGGTAGTCTGGACAATGAGCAGTTCTTC,CASIPGLAGGGSLDNEQFF
-,TRBJ2-5,15,TRBV5-6,-,TGTGCCAGCAGCCACAGGGCCCTAGGGGGAGAGACCCAGTACTTC,CASSHRALGGETQYF
-,TRBJ2-1,15,TRBV29-1,TRBD1,TGCAGCGCTGCCTCCGGGACAGGGGGCAGCGATGAGCAGTTCTTC,CSAASGTGGSDEQFF
once,TRBJ1-6,15,TRBV10-3,TRBD1,TGTGCCATCAGTGAGGGGACAGCGTATAATTCACCCCTCCACTTT,CAISEGTAYNSPLHF
once,TRBJ2-5,15,TRBV4-1,TRBD1,TGCGCCAGCAGCCAGGGGGACAGGGGGCTGGAGACCCAGTACTTC,CASSQGDRGLETQYF
-,TRBJ1-2,15,TRBV6-5,-,TGTGCCAGCAGAGGTACCGGGACGGCTAACTATGGCTACACCTTC,CASRGTGTANYGYTF
-,TRBJ2-3,12,TRBV19,-,TGTGCCAGTAGTATAGAGGGCGGTACGCAGTATTTT,CASSIEGGTQYF
-,TRBJ2-1,15,TRBV7-9,TRBD2,TGTGCCAGCAGCCATTTAGCGGGGAATAAGGATGAGCAGTTCTTC,CASSHLAGNKDEQFF